A single T cell receptor (beta chain) is shown here with its context. These data belong to a study of cytomegalovirus exposure and HLA in healthy donors. The PCR employed 60 Vbeta primers together with 13 Jbeta primers. Profiled with immunoSEQ multiplex PCR; TCRdb holds only in-frame clones, not every one. The sample lists 110,000 or so clones, approximately 80% occurring once. The sequenced sample consisted of PBMCs. The receptor's source is a woman in her 30s in good health and CMV-seropositive.

As DNA, the CDR3 is TGTGCCAGCAGCTTGAGGGGACAGGACAATGAGCAGTTCTTC. As protein: CASSLRGQDNEQFF. This rearrangement joins TRBV5-4 to TRBJ2-1; 8 nucleotides match TRBD1. V shed 1 base, J shed 5 bases, and the junction held 2 bases outside the gene matches. The germline CDR1 and CDR2 sequences are SGHNT and YYREEE (reference sequence). The CDR3 consists of 14 residues.